This TCR beta chain is from a study of T-cell reconstitution after alpha-beta-depleted transplantation in children. General study points: The study traced high day-60 TCRbeta diversity in some patients to surviving recipient T cells and thymic progenitors. About two months after transplant, alpha-beta T cells reportedly came from several hundred expanded graft clones. Diversity and T-cell counts at one year after transplant derived mostly from new T cells.

Trimming at V came to 3 bases and at J to 3 bases, leaving 6 bases not matched to a gene. CDR3 length: 16 residues. Germline V gives CDR1 LGHDT, CDR2 YNNKEL (reference sequence). This clonotype was counted between two and nine times. What it recognizes is unknown. Unique molecular identifiers featured in how the TCRbeta library was prepared. TCRdb processed the PCR reads anew with MiXCR; each CDR3 protein has one entry. The sample includes more than 400,000 distinct CDR3 sequences, 43% of them seen just once. Here the sequenced sample was PBMCs, taken before TCRalphabeta/CD19-depleted stem cell transplant. The clonotype was recovered from a girl aged 2 to 10 with aplastic anemia, due to receive a stem cell transplant. The chain uses TRBV3-1 and TRBJ2-7; 12 bases fit TRBD2. CDR3 amino acids: CASSQDLGLAGYEQYF. CDR3 DNA sequence: TGTGCCAGCAGCCAGGATTTGGGACTAGCGGGCTACGAGCAGTACTTC.